The clone carrying this T cell receptor beta chain showed up just once. This CDR3 is built from 15 residues. V was clipped by 0 bases and J by 4 bases, with 12 bases between them. The germline gives CDR1 MGHRA, CDR2 YSYEKL. TCRdb's table, derived via immunoSEQ multiplex PCR, lists solely in-frame clones and lacks some. Here the sample spans about 96,000 clones, approximately 93% being singletons. The record originates from a study of control samples from healthy donors and cancer patients. Sequencing was performed on blood. The rearrangement links TRBV4-1 to TRBJ1-2; the D is unclear. The TCR comes from a man aged 18 to 29 in good health. In DNA, the CDR3 is TGCGCCAGCAGCCAAGATCGGGCGTTCTCCTATGGCTACACCTTC. Translating gives CASSQDRAFSYGYTF.